This passage covers 8 T cell receptor beta chains from one sample sequenced in a study of blood T cell repertoires in COVID-19. Data came from immunoSEQ multiplex PCR; TCRdb stores just in-frame clones and leaves some out. Here the sample spans about 260,000 clones, around nine tenths being singletons. The specimen sequenced was peripheral blood. The receptors originated from a man aged 40-49 years who had recovered from COVID-19.

This clone was detected once. The CDR3 spells CASRTWRDEGYNEQFF. The CDR3 DNA sequence: TGTGCCAGTCGTACCTGGAGGGACGAAGGCTACAATGAGCAGTTCTTC. The genes are TRBV19 and TRBJ2-1; a possible D gene is TRBD2 (6 bases). Germline CDR1 LNHDA, CDR2 SQIVND (reference sequence). Deletions cut 8 bases from V and 3 bases from J, with 20 bases between. This CDR3 has 16 amino acids.

The chain has TRBV7-7 and TRBJ2-1; D is perhaps TRBD2 (5 bases). Trimming removed 5 bases from V and 7 bases from J, with 12 bases in between. The CDR3 spans 13 residues. CDR1 and CDR2 (germline): SSHAT, FNYEAQ (reference sequence). CDR3 sequence: CASSPPGGNEQFF. In nucleotides, the CDR3 is TGTGCCAGCAGCCCACCCGGCGGGAATGAGCAGTTCTTC. Full variable domain (missing parts from reference TRBV7-7 and TRBJ2-1): GAGVSQSPRYKVTKRGQDVTLRCDPISSHATLYWYQQALGQGPEFLTYFNYEAQPDKSGLPSDRFSAERPEGSISTLTIQRTEQRDSAMYRCASSPPGGNEQFFGPGTRLTVL.

This chain joins TRBV6-1 and TRBJ2-3; 7 bases are shared with TRBD2. This CDR3 comprises 13 residues. CDR1 MNHNS and CDR2 SASEGT come from the germline V gene. After removal of 2 bases from V and 5 bases from J, the junction contained 1 base not matched to a gene. The CDR3 loop reads CASSELAGDTQYF. The CDR3 DNA follows: TGTGCCAGCAGTGAATTAGCGGGAGATACGCAGTATTTT.

The chain recombines TRBV2 with TRBJ2-2; maybe TRBD1 (6 bases). V lost 9 bases and J lost 0, with 11 bases in between. Germline CDR1 is SNHLY and CDR2 is FYNNEI. There are 14 residues in the CDR3. CDR3 sequence reads: CARTGTSNTGELFF. CDR3 DNA sequence: TGTGCCAGGACCGGGACATCGAACACCGGGGAGCTGTTTTTT.

In nucleotides, the CDR3 is TGCGCCAGCAGCTTAGTCCAGGCGGGTACTGGGAACGAGCAGTACTTC. As protein: CASSLVQAGTGNEQYF. This sequence joins TRBV5-1 and TRBJ2-7, with a weak D call TRBD2 (5 bases). The germline gives CDR1 SGHRS, CDR2 YFSETQ. The CDR3 is 16 amino acids. V gave up 2 bases and J gave up 5 bases, with 20 bases separating them.

The chain couples TRBV19 to TRBJ2-7; D not resolved. The CDR3 totals 13 residues. Between the trimmed V and J ends, which lost 4 bases and 2 bases, there was a span of 9 bases. Germline V gene sequence: CDR1 LNHDA, CDR2 SQIVND (reference sequence). CDR3 nucleotides: TGTGCCAGTAGTACCCCCCGCGCCTACGAGCAGTACTTC. It specifies CASSTPRAYEQYF. The full variable domain, with the rest looked up from reference TRBV19 and TRBJ2-7, is DGGITQSPKYLFRKEGQNVTLSCEQNLNHDAMYWYRQDPGQGLRLIYYSQIVNDFQKGDIAEGYSVSREKKESFPLTVTSAQKNPTAFYLCASSTPRAYEQYFGPGTRLTVT.

This rearrangement joins TRBV13 to TRBJ2-5; D gene unclear. The length of the CDR3 is 14 residues. Trimming cost V 0 bases and J 4 bases, with 9 bases left between them. Germline V gene data show CDR1 as PRHDT and CDR2 as FYEKMQ (reference sequence). The CDR3 spells CASSLGLPPETQYF. The CDR3 nucleotides read TGTGCCAGCAGCTTAGGCCTTCCTCCAGAGACCCAGTACTTC.

V gene TRBV5-6 combines with J gene TRBJ1-2; 7 nucleotides match TRBD1. Germline-derived CDR1 and CDR2 are SGHDT and YYEEEE. This CDR3 has 14 amino acids. Unmatched junction bases numbered 4, after V lost 4 bases and J lost 1 base. The CDR3 region is CASSPGQVNYGYTF. The CDR3 DNA follows: TGTGCCAGCAGCCCTGGACAGGTTAACTATGGCTACACCTTC.